This section outlines one T cell receptor beta chain sequence together with its context. Its binding antigen is unknown. Nothing much larger sits one base from this clone, and base qualities are not available. In the prospective study, participants were about 18 to 100 years old, resided in fewer than 25 geographic areas of the United States, and were enrolled through a virtual design. In the prospective study, participants were assigned to cohorts based on the clinical history participants reported in a screening survey and a study questionnaire. Mobile phlebotomists in the prospective study collected whole blood, serum and a nasopharyngeal or oropharyngeal swab from every participant. Additional blood draws and questionnaires over an approximately 2-month period could optionally be provided by prospective study participants. Before DNA extraction, prospective study blood samples were shipped either frozen or at room temperature.

The CDR1 and CDR2 encoded by the germline V gene are MDHEN and SYDVKM. The junction shows trimming of 7 bases on V and 7 bases on J, plus 8 bases between the germline ends. The CDR3 goes from the cysteine to the phenylalanine over 10 residues. The only DNA kept is the CDR3, 30 bases in frame from the first base. TCRbeta CDR3 regions were amplified from genomic DNA by means of the immunoSEQ Assay, a bias-controlled multiplex PCR. The authors processed their data as follows. The number of nucleated cells in each sample was estimated by amplification of reference gene primers within the assay. To quantify the absolute abundance of each unique TCRbeta CDR3 rearrangement, sequence reads were collapsed and filtered. For each sample, productive Simpson clonality was calculated as the square root of Simpson's diversity index across productive rearrangements. TCRdb stores this immuneACCESS table with in-frame sequences only. Part of the clones is absent; in the studies checked, under half of the shortfall reflects unresolved V genes, and no reason is known for the rest. V and J calls plus clone size are reproduced from that table; the DNA served to infer D and trimming. The sample table contains 200,000 to 250,000 clones; only one count was recorded for roughly four fifths of them. The top ten constitute about 1.3% of the sample.

This specimen comes from a study of blood T cell repertoires in COVID-19 (dated by TCRdb to the early 2020s). With regard to the full study: Collaborator samples came from the United States, Italy and Spain and covered acute and convalescent phases of COVID-19. The material from the prospective study consisted of cDNA or gDNA derived from T cells, B-cell-depleted T cells, or PBMCs. The dataset comprised deeply sampled blood TCRbeta repertoires from subjects exposed to, actively infected with, or recovered from COVID-19. The repertoires were released in a freely available public database meant as a resource for research on the immune response to SARS-CoV-2. The samples were drawn from the first 160 participants of the ongoing ImmuneRACE study and from 1,200 or so subjects provided by 6 global collaborators. Sample metadata almost always included a de-identified subject ID, COVID-19 status, age in years and sex. Where HLA class I and class II types were available, the types were taken from metadata supplied by the sample provider, not from assay-based typing. The full study reports these points: The quantity of clinical and demographic metadata differed by source and by participant and was supplied without curation.

This TCR was sampled from a woman aged 40 to 55 with acute COVID-19. Sequencing used PBMCs or T cells enriched from blood (not recorded which). The chain was built from TRBV28 and TRBJ2-7, with the D gene not clear enough to name. Read as DNA, the sequence is TGTGCCAGCAAACAAGTTGAGCAGTACTTC. Translated, this is CASKQVEQYF.